Listed below are T cell receptor beta chains from one sample, sequenced in a study of T cells after posttransplantation cyclophosphamide. Profiling relied on immunoSEQ multiplex PCR, and the TCRdb table lists in-frame clones only, not all of them. The sample presents around 30,000 clones, none singletons. The sequencing sample was made of PBMCs. The receptor set was obtained from a woman aged 55-69 years in good health, CMV-negative, and a related stem cell transplant donor. The CDR3 runs from the conserved cysteine through the conserved F or W. Fields, in order: clone size, D gene, CDR3 length, J gene, V gene, CDR3 protein, CDR3 DNA. D genes are given only for firm matches. Clone size is not always given. Where it is, it says once, few, many or a class for expanded clones.

clone size: few; D gene: .; CDR3 length: 15; J gene: TRBJ1-5; V gene: TRBV7-2; CDR3 protein: CASSREGTTNQPQHF; CDR3 DNA: TGTGCCAGCAGTCGAGAGGGGACAACTAATCAGCCCCAGCATTTT
clone size: few; D gene: .; CDR3 length: 11; J gene: TRBJ2-3; V gene: TRBV20-1; CDR3 protein: CSAHSGDTQYF; CDR3 DNA: TGCAGTGCTCATAGCGGCGATACGCAGTATTTT
clone size: few; D gene: TRBD1; CDR3 length: 17; J gene: TRBJ1-2; V gene: TRBV28; CDR3 protein: CASTLQGAPLSRYGYTF; CDR3 DNA: TGTGCCAGCACCCTACAGGGGGCGCCGCTCTCAAGGTATGGCTACACCTTC
clone size: .; D gene: TRBD1; CDR3 length: 14; J gene: TRBJ1-5; V gene: TRBV5-5; CDR3 protein: CASSPGQGYQPQHF; CDR3 DNA: TGTGCCAGCAGCCCAGGACAGGGTTATCAGCCCCAGCATTTT
clone size: many; D gene: .; CDR3 length: 18; J gene: TRBJ1-1; V gene: TRBV5-8; CDR3 protein: CASSLVPGERFWNTEAFF; CDR3 DNA: TGTGCCAGCAGCTTGGTCCCAGGCGAAAGGTTTTGGAACACTGAAGCTTTCTTT
clone size: many; D gene: TRBD2; CDR3 length: 18; J gene: TRBJ2-3; V gene: TRBV13; CDR3 protein: CASSFSTSGSASTDTQYF; CDR3 DNA: TGTGCCAGCAGCTTTTCGACTAGCGGGAGCGCTAGCACAGATACGCAGTATTTT
clone size: few; D gene: TRBD1; CDR3 length: 15; J gene: TRBJ2-5; V gene: TRBV5-1; CDR3 protein: CASSTSGQGKETQYF; CDR3 DNA: TGCGCCAGCAGCACATCGGGACAGGGGAAGGAGACCCAGTACTTC
clone size: many; D gene: .; CDR3 length: 17; J gene: TRBJ2-1; V gene: TRBV5-1; CDR3 protein: CASSGIQGWSSYNEQFF; CDR3 DNA: TGCGCCAGCAGCGGAATACAGGGTTGGAGCTCCTACAATGAGCAGTTCTTC
clone size: few; D gene: .; CDR3 length: 13; J gene: TRBJ1-2; V gene: TRBV9; CDR3 protein: CASSVGTVYGYTF; CDR3 DNA: TGTGCCAGCAGCGTAGGAACAGTCTATGGCTACACCTTC
clone size: many; D gene: TRBD1; CDR3 length: 17; J gene: TRBJ1-1; V gene: TRBV7-9; CDR3 protein: CASSYRDRGSWDTEAFF; CDR3 DNA: TGTGCCAGCAGTTATCGGGACAGGGGTTCCTGGGACACTGAAGCTTTCTTT
clone size: many; D gene: .; CDR3 length: 13; J gene: TRBJ2-1; V gene: TRBV9; CDR3 protein: CASSVAPNNEQFF; CDR3 DNA: TGTGCCAGCAGCGTAGCGCCTAACAATGAGCAGTTCTTC
clone size: many; D gene: .; CDR3 length: 12; J gene: TRBJ2-7; V gene: TRBV19; CDR3 protein: CASSTSGYEQYF; CDR3 DNA: TGTGCCAGTAGTACCTCGGGTTACGAGCAGTACTTC
clone size: many; D gene: TRBD2; CDR3 length: 13; J gene: TRBJ2-1; V gene: TRBV7-9; CDR3 protein: CASSPFREGEQFF; CDR3 DNA: TGTGCCAGCAGCCCTTTCAGGGAGGGTGAGCAGTTCTTC
clone size: many; D gene: .; CDR3 length: 15; J gene: TRBJ1-4; V gene: TRBV5-5; CDR3 protein: CASSVPTGLNEKLFF; CDR3 DNA: TGTGCCAGCAGCGTCCCGACAGGCCTTAATGAAAAACTGTTTTTT
clone size: many; D gene: .; CDR3 length: 16; J gene: TRBJ1-1; V gene: TRBV6-5; CDR3 protein: CASSYSWGQGNTEAFF; CDR3 DNA: TGTGCCAGCAGTTACTCTTGGGGGCAGGGGAACACTGAAGCTTTCTTT
clone size: many; D gene: .; CDR3 length: 13; J gene: TRBJ1-1; V gene: TRBV9; CDR3 protein: CASSVGAEQEAFF; CDR3 DNA: TGTGCCAGCAGCGTAGGGGCAGAGCAAGAAGCTTTCTTT
clone size: many; D gene: .; CDR3 length: 13; J gene: TRBJ1-3; V gene: TRBV7-2; CDR3 protein: CASSSASGNTIYF; CDR3 DNA: TGTGCCAGCTCAAGCGCCTCTGGAAACACCATATATTTT
clone size: many; D gene: .; CDR3 length: 13; J gene: TRBJ1-1; V gene: TRBV25-1; CDR3 protein: CASSLSGNTEAFF; CDR3 DNA: TGTGCCAGCAGTTTGTCCGGGAACACTGAAGCTTTCTTT
clone size: few; D gene: TRBD1; CDR3 length: 16; J gene: TRBJ2-7; V gene: TRBV7-9; CDR3 protein: CASSLYGTGTSDEQYF; CDR3 DNA: TGTGCCAGCAGCTTGTATGGGACAGGGACGTCGGACGAGCAGTACTTC
clone size: .; D gene: .; CDR3 length: 14; J gene: TRBJ1-5; V gene: TRBV25-1; CDR3 protein: CASSEFLSNQPQHF; CDR3 DNA: TGTGCCAGCAGTGAATTCTTGAGCAATCAGCCCCAGCATTTT
clone size: many; D gene: .; CDR3 length: 14; J gene: TRBJ2-1; V gene: TRBV18; CDR3 protein: CASSPSARYNEQFF; CDR3 DNA: TGTGCCAGCTCACCAAGCGCACGTTACAATGAGCAGTTCTTC
clone size: .; D gene: .; CDR3 length: 15; J gene: TRBJ2-5; V gene: TRBV2; CDR3 protein: CASSRSAVGQETQYF; CDR3 DNA: TGTGCCAGCAGTCGATCGGCGGTAGGACAAGAGACCCAGTACTTC
clone size: many; D gene: TRBD1; CDR3 length: 14; J gene: TRBJ2-7; V gene: TRBV5-4; CDR3 protein: CASSFRQGTYEQYF; CDR3 DNA: TGTGCCAGCAGCTTTAGACAGGGCACCTACGAGCAGTACTTC
clone size: many; D gene: .; CDR3 length: 16; J gene: TRBJ1-6; V gene: TRBV4-3; CDR3 protein: CASSQGGGIFSSPLHF; CDR3 DNA: TGCGCCAGCAGCCAAGGAGGGGGAATCTTTTCCTCACCCCTCCACTTT
clone size: many; D gene: TRBD1; CDR3 length: 14; J gene: TRBJ2-7; V gene: TRBV7-9; CDR3 protein: CASRPGTGIYEQYF; CDR3 DNA: TGTGCCAGCAGGCCAGGGACAGGGATATACGAGCAGTACTTC
clone size: many; D gene: TRBD2; CDR3 length: 14; J gene: TRBJ2-1; V gene: TRBV11-2; CDR3 protein: CASIRGLAANEQFF; CDR3 DNA: TGTGCCAGCATTAGAGGGCTAGCGGCTAATGAGCAGTTCTTC
clone size: many; D gene: .; CDR3 length: 14; J gene: TRBJ1-4; V gene: TRBV5-5; CDR3 protein: CASSSLGGDAKLFF; CDR3 DNA: TGTGCCAGCAGCTCTTTGGGCGGGGATGCAAAACTGTTTTTT
clone size: many; D gene: TRBD2; CDR3 length: 16; J gene: TRBJ2-3; V gene: TRBV4-3; CDR3 protein: CASSQDWRGGKDTQYF; CDR3 DNA: TGCGCCAGCAGCCAAGATTGGCGGGGGGGGAAGGATACGCAGTATTTT
clone size: many; D gene: .; CDR3 length: 15; J gene: TRBJ2-6; V gene: TRBV2; CDR3 protein: CASSEWTAGANVLTF; CDR3 DNA: TGTGCCAGCAGTGAGTGGACAGCGGGGGCCAACGTCCTGACTTTC
clone size: many; D gene: TRBD1; CDR3 length: 15; J gene: TRBJ1-3; V gene: TRBV2; CDR3 protein: CASIRDRGTGNTIYF; CDR3 DNA: TGTGCCAGCATTCGGGACAGGGGAACCGGAAACACCATATATTTT
clone size: many; D gene: TRBD2; CDR3 length: 16; J gene: TRBJ2-1; V gene: TRBV10-3; CDR3 protein: CAIRAGTSGSEGGQFF; CDR3 DNA: TGTGCCATCAGGGCTGGGACTAGCGGGTCGGAAGGGGGGCAGTTCTTC
clone size: many; D gene: TRBD1; CDR3 length: 14; J gene: TRBJ1-5; V gene: TRBV24-1; CDR3 protein: CATSGTGVGQPQHF; CDR3 DNA: TGTGCCACCAGTGGAACAGGGGTAGGTCAGCCCCAGCATTTT
clone size: many; D gene: .; CDR3 length: 17; J gene: TRBJ1-5; V gene: TRBV12-3/TRBV12-4; CDR3 protein: CASSLIRGSLMVQPQHF; CDR3 DNA: TGTGCCAGCAGTTTAATCCGGGGATCCTTAATGGTTCAGCCCCAGCATTTT
clone size: many; D gene: .; CDR3 length: 14; J gene: TRBJ2-1; V gene: TRBV5-1; CDR3 protein: CASSLTRSSNEQFF; CDR3 DNA: TGCGCCAGCAGCCTGACTAGAAGCTCCAATGAGCAGTTCTTC
clone size: few; D gene: TRBD1; CDR3 length: 15; J gene: TRBJ2-2; V gene: TRBV5-4; CDR3 protein: CASSPEGAHTGELFF; CDR3 DNA: TGTGCCAGCAGCCCCGAGGGGGCGCACACCGGGGAGCTGTTTTTT
clone size: many; D gene: .; CDR3 length: 14; J gene: TRBJ2-3; V gene: TRBV7-2; CDR3 protein: CASSLGPTVGTQYF; CDR3 DNA: TGTGCCAGCAGCTTAGGTCCGACAGTCGGTACGCAGTATTTT
clone size: many; D gene: .; CDR3 length: 14; J gene: TRBJ1-4; V gene: TRBV18; CDR3 protein: CASSPLQRNEKLFF; CDR3 DNA: TGTGCCAGCTCACCACTGCAGAGAAATGAAAAACTGTTTTTT
clone size: many; D gene: TRBD2; CDR3 length: 15; J gene: TRBJ2-7; V gene: TRBV10-3; CDR3 protein: CAISVVAGESGEQYF; CDR3 DNA: TGTGCCATCAGTGTGGTAGCGGGAGAAAGTGGCGAGCAGTACTTC
clone size: .; D gene: TRBD2; CDR3 length: 17; J gene: TRBJ2-2; V gene: TRBV7-2; CDR3 protein: CASSRGGVAGGTGELFF; CDR3 DNA: TGTGCCAGCAGCCGCGGCGGCGTAGCGGGGGGTACCGGGGAGCTGTTTTTT
clone size: many; D gene: TRBD1; CDR3 length: 14; J gene: TRBJ1-2; V gene: TRBV5-1; CDR3 protein: CASSIGTANYGYTF; CDR3 DNA: TGCGCCAGCAGCATAGGGACAGCTAACTATGGCTACACCTTC
clone size: many; D gene: TRBD1; CDR3 length: 16; J gene: TRBJ2-5; V gene: TRBV10-3; CDR3 protein: CAIKGSGGKGQETQYF; CDR3 DNA: TGTGCCATCAAGGGTTCAGGGGGTAAGGGGCAAGAGACCCAGTACTTC
clone size: .; D gene: .; CDR3 length: 16; J gene: TRBJ1-2; V gene: TRBV15; CDR3 protein: CATRIRRGESSSGYTF; CDR3 DNA: TGTGCCACCAGGATTCGGAGGGGAGAGTCTAGTAGTGGCTACACCTTC
clone size: many; D gene: .; CDR3 length: 14; J gene: TRBJ1-3; V gene: TRBV28; CDR3 protein: CASIPRRSGNTIYF; CDR3 DNA: TGTGCCAGCATCCCCCGCAGGTCTGGAAACACCATATATTTT
clone size: many; D gene: .; CDR3 length: 16; J gene: TRBJ2-6; V gene: TRBV7-2; CDR3 protein: CASSSTGGSGANVLTF; CDR3 DNA: TGTGCCAGCAGCTCGACAGGCGGCTCTGGGGCCAACGTCCTGACTTTC
clone size: few; D gene: .; CDR3 length: 15; J gene: TRBJ1-1; V gene: TRBV9; CDR3 protein: CASSGTGTLNTEAFF; CDR3 DNA: TGTGCCAGCAGCGGGACCGGGACACTGAATACTGAAGCTTTCTTT
clone size: many; D gene: .; CDR3 length: 14; J gene: TRBJ1-1; V gene: TRBV7-8; CDR3 protein: CASSLVSMNTEAFF; CDR3 DNA: TGTGCCAGCAGCTTAGTCAGTATGAACACTGAAGCTTTCTTT